The entry below gives a single T cell receptor beta chain sequence along with its context. Authors' analysis steps: Nucleated cell counts were estimated from reference gene primer amplification. The data were produced by immunoSEQ multiplex PCR, yet TCRdb's version contains in-frame clones alone and is incomplete. From that table come the V and J calls and clone size; the DNA was used to work out D and trimming. This sample has 310,000 or so clones, with over 75% found just once. This sample is drawn from a study of blood T cell repertoires in COVID-19. Study-level background: Samples representing acute and convalescent COVID-19 were sourced from the United States, Italy and Spain. T cells, B-cell-depleted T cells, or PBMCs provided the cDNA or gDNA that served as material.

The CDR3 loop spans 12 amino acids. Trimming took off 7 bases at V and 6 bases at J, with 11 bases between the two ends. CDR1 is KGHDR, CDR2 SFDVKD, per germline. The chain couples TRBV24-1 to TRBJ1-1; D may be TRBD1 (5 bases). The sequence derives from a woman between 45 and 60 years old with active or convalescent COVID-19. The specimen sequenced was peripheral blood. The CDR3 region has the DNA TGTGCCACCAGCGTCGGGGGGTCTGAAGCTTTCTTT. Protein: CATSVGGSEAFF.